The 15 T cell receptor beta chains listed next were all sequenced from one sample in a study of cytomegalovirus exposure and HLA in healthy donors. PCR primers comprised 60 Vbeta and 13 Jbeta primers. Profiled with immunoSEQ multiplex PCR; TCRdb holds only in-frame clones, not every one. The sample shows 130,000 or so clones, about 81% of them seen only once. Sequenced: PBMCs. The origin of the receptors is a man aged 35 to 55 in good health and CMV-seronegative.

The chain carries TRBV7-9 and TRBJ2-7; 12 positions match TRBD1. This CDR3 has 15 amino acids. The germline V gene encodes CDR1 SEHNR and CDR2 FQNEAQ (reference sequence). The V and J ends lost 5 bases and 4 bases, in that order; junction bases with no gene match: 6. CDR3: CASSGGQGARYEQYF. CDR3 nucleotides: TGTGCCAGCAGCGGGGGACAGGGGGCAAGGTACGAGCAGTACTTC.

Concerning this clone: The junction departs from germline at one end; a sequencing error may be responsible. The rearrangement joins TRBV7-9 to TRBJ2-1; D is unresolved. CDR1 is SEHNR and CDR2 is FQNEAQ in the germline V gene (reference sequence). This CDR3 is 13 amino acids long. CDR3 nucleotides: TGTTCCAGCAGCTTCTCTCTAGGCAATGAGCAGTTCTTC. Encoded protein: CSSSFSLGNEQFF.

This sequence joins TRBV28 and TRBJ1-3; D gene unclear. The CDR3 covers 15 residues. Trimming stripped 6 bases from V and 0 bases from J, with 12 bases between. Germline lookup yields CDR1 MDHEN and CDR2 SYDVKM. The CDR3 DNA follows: TGTGCCAGCAGAGAATGGGCTCCCTCTGGAAACACCATATATTTT. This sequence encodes CASREWAPSGNTIYF.

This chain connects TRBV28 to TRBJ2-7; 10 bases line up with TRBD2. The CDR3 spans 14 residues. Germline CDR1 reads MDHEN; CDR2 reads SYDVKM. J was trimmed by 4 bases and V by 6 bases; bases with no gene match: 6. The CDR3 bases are TGTGCCAGCAGACAAGCGGGAGGGGCTTACGAGCAGTACTTC. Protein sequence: CASRQAGGAYEQYF.

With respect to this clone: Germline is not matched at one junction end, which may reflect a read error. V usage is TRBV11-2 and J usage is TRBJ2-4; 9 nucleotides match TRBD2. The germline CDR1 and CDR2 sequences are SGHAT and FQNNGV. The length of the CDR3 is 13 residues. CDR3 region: CASSLVSASGMHF. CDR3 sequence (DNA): TGTGCCAGCAGCTTAGTTTCTGCTAGCGGGATGCACTTC.

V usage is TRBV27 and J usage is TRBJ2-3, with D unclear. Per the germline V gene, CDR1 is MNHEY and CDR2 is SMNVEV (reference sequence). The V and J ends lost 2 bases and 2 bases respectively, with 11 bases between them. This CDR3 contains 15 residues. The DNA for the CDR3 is TGTGCCAGCAGTTTAGGTCCAGTCTCCACAGATACGCAGTATTTT. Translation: CASSLGPVSTDTQYF.

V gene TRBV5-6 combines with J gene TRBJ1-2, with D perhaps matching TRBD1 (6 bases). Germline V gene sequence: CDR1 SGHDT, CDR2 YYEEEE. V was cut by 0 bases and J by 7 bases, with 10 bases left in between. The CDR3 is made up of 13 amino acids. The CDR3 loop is CASSLGQGIGYTF. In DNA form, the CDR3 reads TGTGCCAGCAGCTTGGGGCAGGGGATTGGCTACACCTTC.

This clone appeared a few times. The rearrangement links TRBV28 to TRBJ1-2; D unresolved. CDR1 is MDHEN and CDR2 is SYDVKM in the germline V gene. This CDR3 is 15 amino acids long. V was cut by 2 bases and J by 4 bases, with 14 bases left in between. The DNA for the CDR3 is TGTGCCAGCAGTTTACCCCACCGAGGAGGCTATGGCTACACCTTC. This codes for CASSLPHRGGYGYTF.

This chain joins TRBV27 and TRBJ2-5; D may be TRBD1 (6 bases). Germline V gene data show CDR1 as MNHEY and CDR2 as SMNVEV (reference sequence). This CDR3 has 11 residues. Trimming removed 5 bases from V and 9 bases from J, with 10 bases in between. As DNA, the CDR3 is TGTGCCAGCAGTGGGGGCCTAGCCCAGTACTTC. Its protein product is CASSGGLAQYF.

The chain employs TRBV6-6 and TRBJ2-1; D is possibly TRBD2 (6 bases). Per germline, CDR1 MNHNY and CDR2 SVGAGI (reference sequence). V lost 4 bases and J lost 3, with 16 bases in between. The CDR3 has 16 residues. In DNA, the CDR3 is TGTGCCAGCAGTTCGAGAGGAGGGAAAAACTACAATGAGCAGTTCTTC. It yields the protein CASSSRGGKNYNEQFF.

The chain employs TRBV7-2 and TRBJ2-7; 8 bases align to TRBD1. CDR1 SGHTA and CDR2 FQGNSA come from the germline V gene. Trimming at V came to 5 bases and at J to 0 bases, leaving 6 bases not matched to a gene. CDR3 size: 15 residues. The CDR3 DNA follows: TGTGCCAGCAGCCCCACAGGGGGGTTCTCCTACGAGCAGTACTTC. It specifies CASSPTGGFSYEQYF.

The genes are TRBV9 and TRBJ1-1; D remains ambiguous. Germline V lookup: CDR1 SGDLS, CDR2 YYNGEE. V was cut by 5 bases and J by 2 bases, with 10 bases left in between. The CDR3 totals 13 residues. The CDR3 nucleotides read TGTGCCAGCAGTGGTCCGGTCAACACTGAAGCTTTCTTT. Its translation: CASSGPVNTEAFF.

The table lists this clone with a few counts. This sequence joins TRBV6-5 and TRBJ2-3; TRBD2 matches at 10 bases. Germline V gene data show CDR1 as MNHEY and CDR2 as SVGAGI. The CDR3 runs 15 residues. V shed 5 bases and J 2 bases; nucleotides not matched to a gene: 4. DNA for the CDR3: TGTGCCAGCAGTCAACTAGCGGGGAACACAGATACGCAGTATTTT. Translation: CASSQLAGNTDTQYF.

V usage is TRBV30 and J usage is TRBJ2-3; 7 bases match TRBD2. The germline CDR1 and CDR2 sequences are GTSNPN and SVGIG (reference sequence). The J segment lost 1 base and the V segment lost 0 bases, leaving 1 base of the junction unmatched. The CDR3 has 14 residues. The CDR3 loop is CAWSVAGRTDTQYF. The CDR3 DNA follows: TGTGCCTGGAGTGTAGCGGGACGCACAGATACGCAGTATTTT. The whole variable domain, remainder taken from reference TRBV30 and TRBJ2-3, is SQTIHQWPATLVQPVGSPLSLECTVEGTSNPNLYWYRQAAGRGLQLLFYSVGIGQISSEVPQNLSASRPQDRQFILSSKKLLLSDSGFYLCAWSVAGRTDTQYFGPGTRLTVL.

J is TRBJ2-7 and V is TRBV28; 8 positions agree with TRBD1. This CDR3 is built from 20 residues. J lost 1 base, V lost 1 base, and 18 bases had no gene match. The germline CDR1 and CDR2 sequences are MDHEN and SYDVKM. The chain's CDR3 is CASSLLLPGLDRAVSYEQYF. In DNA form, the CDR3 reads TGTGCCAGCAGTTTATTGCTCCCTGGCCTGGACAGGGCAGTTTCCTACGAGCAGTACTTC.